A selection of T cell receptor beta chains follows, all from one sample in a study of Graves' ophthalmopathy and Graves' hyperthyroidism. TCRdb re-called the multiplex PCR reads through MiXCR, storing one row per CDR3 protein. The sample comprises a few hundred thousand distinct CDR3 sequences, approximately 18% of which are singletons, and 2.4% rests with the top ten. Sequencing was carried out using peripheral blood. These TCRs come from an adult woman with stable Graves' hyperthyroidism. CDR3s include the opening cysteine and the closing phenylalanine or tryptophan. A D gene is named only where the DNA matches it firmly. The listing skips clone size in some rows; elsewhere it reads once, few, many or a size class.

CDR3aa,CDR3nt,len,d_gene,abundance,j_gene,v_gene
CASRERANTGELFF,TGTGCCAGCAGGGAACGGGCTAACACCGGGGAGCTGTTTTTT,14,.,many,TRBJ2-2,TRBV12-3/TRBV12-4
CASRRVSGMSDTQYF,TGTGCCAGTAGAAGAGTTAGCGGGATGTCAGATACGCAGTATTTT,15,TRBD2,many,TRBJ2-3,TRBV19
CASRDPSGIAYEQYF,TGTGCCAGCAGAGATCCTAGCGGGATCGCCTACGAGCAGTACTTC,15,TRBD2,.,TRBJ2-7,TRBV28
CASSVVPNTEAFF,TGTGCCAGCAGTGTAGTCCCGAACACTGAAGCTTTCTTT,13,.,.,TRBJ1-1,TRBV28
CASSYYGGTTYEQYF,TGTGCCAGCAGTTACTACGGGGGGACTACCTACGAGCAGTACTTC,15,TRBD2,many,TRBJ2-7,TRBV6-2/TRBV6-3
CATSGGQGLNRGELFF,TGTGCCACCAGTGGGGGACAGGGGCTCAACCGCGGGGAGCTGTTTTTT,16,TRBD1,.,TRBJ2-2,TRBV24-1
CSASDTSNQPQHF,TGCAGTGCGTCGGACACCAGCAATCAGCCCCAGCATTTT,13,.,many,TRBJ1-5,TRBV20-1
CASSYSILDRSTGELFF,TGTGCCAGCAGTTACTCCATACTGGACAGGAGCACCGGGGAGCTGTTTTTT,17,TRBD1,many,TRBJ2-2,TRBV6-2/TRBV6-3
CASSADLPSGSRYTDTQYF,TGTGCCAGCAGCGCCGACCTACCAAGCGGGAGCAGATACACAGATACGCAGTATTTT,19,TRBD2,.,TRBJ2-3,TRBV9
CASRGAYGTTYEQYF,TGTGCCAGCCGTGGGGCTTACGGGACCACCTACGAGCAGTACTTC,15,.,many,TRBJ2-7,TRBV27
CASSSFHPTGFCGELFF,TGTGCCAGCAGTTCATTTCACCCGACAGGGTTCTGCGGGGAGCTGTTTTTT,17,TRBD1,many,TRBJ2-2,TRBV28
CSAMPGGFEDTGELFF,TGCAGTGCTATGCCTGGAGGATTTGAGGACACCGGGGAGCTGTTTTTT,16,.,many,TRBJ2-2,TRBV20-1